This TCR beta chain was identified during a study of blood T cells in healthy people across ages. Alongside a J-beta primer mix, a sample-barcoded 5' primer served in a second PCR lasting roughly 7 to 11 cycles. One entry per CDR3 protein results from TCRdb running MiXCR on the 5' RACE reads. The sample yields about 800,000 distinct CDR3 sequences, 20% to 25% seen once. Germline assignment: CDR1 MNHEY and CDR2 SVGAGI. The ends were cut back, 2 bases at V and 6 bases at J, with 17 bases in the middle. CDR3 length equals 15 residues. These same records also appear under a second study, on T cells of mothers and their children. According to that study: Microchimeric T cell clones that persisted were not detected.

The sample taken for sequencing was blood. This chain connects TRBV6-5 to TRBJ2-7; perhaps TRBD2 as D (6 bases). The receptor comes from a boy between 10 and 17 years old in good health. CDR3 DNA sequence: TGTGCCAGCAGTTACGGAGGGGAGTCCTTTTGCGAGCAGTACTTC. It yields the protein CASSYGGESFCEQYF.